This entry concerns a single T cell receptor beta chain. The study drew donors from healthy Caucasian individuals in Russia aged about 6 to 100. RNA extraction gave at least 6 micrograms of total RNA per sample. V shed 6 bases and J shed 11 bases, with 16 bases lying between them. This CDR3 comprises 12 residues. CDR1 and CDR2 (germline): MGHDK, SYGVNS. This record belongs to a study of blood T cells in healthy people across ages. It was with a sample-barcoded 5' primer and a J-beta primer mix that a second PCR of roughly 6 to 11 cycles was run. TCRdb re-derived calls from the 5' RACE reads in MiXCR, one entry per CDR3 protein. The table records about 1.8 million distinct CDR3 sequences, about 49% of them present only once.

Sample: blood. This clonotype was sampled from a woman aged 35 to 49 in good health. The chain joins TRBV25-1 to TRBJ2-5; D might be TRBD1 (6 bases). This CDR3 reads CASRSGVGEQYF. As DNA, the CDR3 is TGTGCCAGCAGGTCAGGGGTGGGAGAGCAGTACTTC.